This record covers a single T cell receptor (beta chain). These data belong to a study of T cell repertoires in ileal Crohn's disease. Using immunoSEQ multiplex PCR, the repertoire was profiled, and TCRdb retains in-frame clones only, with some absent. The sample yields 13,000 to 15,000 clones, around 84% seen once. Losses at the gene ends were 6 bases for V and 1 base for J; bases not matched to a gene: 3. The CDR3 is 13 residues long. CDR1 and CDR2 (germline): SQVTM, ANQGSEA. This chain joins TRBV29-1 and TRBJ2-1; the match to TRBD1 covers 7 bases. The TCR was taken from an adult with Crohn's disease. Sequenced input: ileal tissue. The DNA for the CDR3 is TGCAGCGTAACGGACAGGTCCTACAATGAGCAGTTCTTC. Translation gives CSVTDRSYNEQFF.